This T cell receptor (beta chain) came from a study of human T cells and chemical hapten exposure. TCRdb fed the RACE reads into MiXCR, producing one record per CDR3 protein. Altogether roughly 80,000 distinct CDR3 sequences are present, 12% to 15% being singletons, with the ten largest covering about 4.6%. Trimming took 6 bases from V and 3 from J, leaving 22 bases between them. Germline assignment: CDR1 SEHNR and CDR2 FQNEAQ (reference sequence). This CDR3 is built from 17 residues. Specified time point: pre-sensitization, week 0. Treatment specified: therapeutic diphenylcyclopropenone sensitization with weekly scalp DPC.

The rearrangement links TRBV7-9 to TRBJ2-3, with a possible D match to TRBD2 (5 bases). The clonotype originates from a woman in her fifties or sixties with alopecia areata. Some clones in this sample may be carry-over from other donors' samples. The starting material was whole blood, obtained in connection with sensitization to the hapten diphenylcyclopropenone (DPC). As DNA, the CDR3 is TGTGCCAGCAGTTCGCGGGCCACCTCTTGGGGTACAGATACGCAGTATTTT. This translates into CASSSRATSWGTDTQYF.